The 3 T cell receptor beta chains below all came from one sample that was sequenced in a study of blood T cell repertoires in COVID-19. Data came from immunoSEQ multiplex PCR; TCRdb stores just in-frame clones and leaves some out. The sample shows over 50,000 clones, approximately 87% of them seen only once. Sequencing used peripheral blood. Receptor source: a man between 60 and 75 years old with acute or convalescent COVID-19.

The chain couples TRBV4-1 to TRBJ2-1; 11 bases are a match to TRBD2. The CDR3 consists of 16 residues. Looked up from germline, CDR1 is MGHRA and CDR2 is YSYEKL. J was trimmed by 9 bases and V by 3 bases; bases with no gene match: 10. As DNA, the CDR3 is TGCGCCAGCAGCCATTATAGCGGGGGGGAGGAAGGTGAGCAGTTCTTC. It is translated as CASSHYSGGEEGEQFF.

The rearrangement uses TRBV5-1 and TRBJ1-2; 10 bases map to TRBD1. Germline assignment: CDR1 SGHRS and CDR2 YFSETQ. Losses at the gene ends were 4 bases for V and 4 bases for J; bases not matched to a gene: 4. The CDR3 runs 14 residues. CDR3 protein: CASSADRGSYGYTF. As DNA, the CDR3 is TGCGCCAGCAGCGCGGACAGGGGGAGCTATGGCTACACCTTC.

The gene calls are TRBV5-1 and TRBJ2-1, with 7 bases lining up with TRBD1. This CDR3 has 16 amino acids. With 2 bases clipped from V and 4 bases from J, the junction kept 9 bases outside the gene matches. Per the germline V gene, CDR1 is SGHRS and CDR2 is YFSETQ. CDR3 DNA sequence: TGCGCCAGCAGCTTCGCCGGGACAGCCTTTTACAATGAGCAGTTCTTC. Residues: CASSFAGTAFYNEQFF.